A selection of T cell receptor beta chains follows, all from one sample in a study of human T cells and chemical hapten exposure. One entry per CDR3 protein, called by TCRdb with MiXCR from the RACE reads. The sample yields some 42,000 distinct CDR3 sequences, around 9.3% seen once. The material sequenced was whole blood, taken in connection with sensitization to the hapten diphenylcyclopropenone (DPC). These receptors all stem from a woman aged 40 to 50 with alopecia areata. Some clones in this sample may be carry-over from other donors' samples. Each CDR3 is given with its conserved first and last residue. A D gene is named only where the DNA matches it firmly. Some rows have no size entry. The others give once, few or many, or a class for an expanded clone.

j_gene	abundance	d_gene	v_gene	CDR3nt	CDR3aa
TRBJ1-5	-	-	TRBV28	TGTGCCACCTTGGACGGATTCAATCAGCCCCAGCATTTT	CATLDGFNQPQHF
TRBJ1-6	-	-	TRBV4-2	TGTGCCAGCAAGGGCGGGGGAGAAAATTCACCCCTCCACTTT	CASKGGGENSPLHF
TRBJ2-7	-	-	TRBV6-5	TGTGCCAGCAGAAGGAGGACAGCCCCCTACGAGCAGTACTTC	CASRRRTAPYEQYF
TRBJ2-7	many	-	TRBV3-1	TGTGCCAGCAGCCTAAAGAGCTACGAGCAGTACTTC	CASSLKSYEQYF
TRBJ2-7	many	TRBD2	TRBV9	TGTGCCAGCAGTTCCGATTCTCGGGGGGGCGGCGAGCAGTACTTC	CASSSDSRGGGEQYF
TRBJ1-4	few	TRBD1	TRBV9	TGTGCCAGCAGCCCTCACAGGGGGATTGGCGAAAAACTGTTTTTT	CASSPHRGIGEKLFF
TRBJ2-3	few	TRBD1	TRBV5-1	TGCGCCAGCAGCTTGAACAGGGGGGACGCAGATACGCAGTATTTT	CASSLNRGDADTQYF
TRBJ2-5	many	-	TRBV12-3/TRBV12-4	TGTGCCAGCAGTGCGAGACGGGGGGCCGAGGAGACCCAGTACTTC	CASSARRGAEETQYF
TRBJ2-1	few	-	TRBV20-1	TGCAGTGCCCAAAGGGCAGGGTGGAATGAGCAGTTCTTC	CSAQRAGWNEQFF
TRBJ2-3	-	TRBD1	TRBV30	TGTGCCTGGAGTGTAGGGACAGGGGAGTATAGTACGCAGTATTTT	CAWSVGTGEYSTQYF
TRBJ2-2	many	TRBD1	TRBV2	TGTGCCAGCAGAACAGGGGGCCTAGACACCGGGGAGCTGTTTTTT	CASRTGGLDTGELFF
TRBJ1-2	medium-sized	-	TRBV6-4	TGTGCCAGCAGTGAGGACCAGGCGAGCGATGGCTACACCTTC	CASSEDQASDGYTF
TRBJ2-4	many	-	TRBV7-9	TGTGCCAGCAGCTTAGATCGGGGTGAAGAGTACTTC	CASSLDRGEEYF
TRBJ2-1	-	-	TRBV28	TGTGCCAGCGGACTTACCTACAATGAGCAGTTCTTC	CASGLTYNEQFF
TRBJ2-4	many	-	TRBV12-5	TGTGCTAGTGGTTTGGTAACGCTCGGAGCCAAAAACATTCAGTACTTC	CASGLVTLGAKNIQYF
TRBJ2-5	many	TRBD1	TRBV2	TGTGCCAGCAGTTCTACGACAGGGCCGGAGACCCAGTACTTC	CASSSTTGPETQYF
TRBJ2-1	many	TRBD2	TRBV7-3	TGTGCCAGCAGCTTAGGGACTAGCGGGGGAAATGAGCAGTTCTTC	CASSLGTSGGNEQFF
TRBJ1-1	-	-	TRBV29-1	TGCAGCGTTATCAGACCTCCGGGAGCTGAAGCTTTCTTT	CSVIRPPGAEAFF
TRBJ2-1	many	TRBD2	TRBV20-1	TGCAGTGCCCGACGGCTAGCGGGGGCCTTCTCCTACAATGAGCAGTTCTTC	CSARRLAGAFSYNEQFF
TRBJ1-5	-	-	TRBV6-6	TGTGCCAGCAGGGGGGCTTCGAATCGGCCCCAGCATTTT	CASRGASNRPQHF
TRBJ2-1	many	TRBD2	TRBV5-4	TGTGCCAGCAGCAAAGCTAGCGGGGGGGCAGACAATGAGCAGTTCTTC	CASSKASGGADNEQFF
TRBJ1-5	many	TRBD1	TRBV6-6	TGTGCCAGCAGTCAACAGGGGCGGAGGGGTCAGCCCCAGCATTTT	CASSQQGRRGQPQHF
TRBJ1-4	many	-	TRBV5-1	TGCGCCAGCATGGAGGGGAGTACTGAAAAACTGTTTTTT	CASMEGSTEKLFF
TRBJ2-2	many	-	TRBV7-2	TGTGCCAGCAGCCATAGGGAGAGCAGGGAGCTGTTTTTT	CASSHRESRELFF
TRBJ1-2	few	-	TRBV11-2	TGTGCCAGCAGCTTAGGCTCTATACAGGGAGGGGACTATGGCTACACCTTC	CASSLGSIQGGDYGYTF
TRBJ1-2	many	TRBD1	TRBV4-1	TGCGCCAGACAGGGGATTCGGTATGGCTACACCTTC	CARQGIRYGYTF
TRBJ2-5	many	-	TRBV19	TGTGCCAGTAGTATAGGAGGCGCCCAGGAGACCCAGTACTTC	CASSIGGAQETQYF
TRBJ2-7	many	TRBD1	TRBV11-2	TGTGCCAGCAGCTTAGGGACAGGGGGCTCGTCCTCCTACGAGCAGTACTTC	CASSLGTGGSSSYEQYF
TRBJ1-4	many	TRBD1	TRBV19	TGTGCCAGTAGTCCGGGACAGGGGGCTCGATGGGCTAATGAAAAACTGTTTTTT	CASSPGQGARWANEKLFF
TRBJ1-1	many	-	TRBV3-1	TGTGCCAGCAGCCCCCGTGCGAAACACACTGAAGCTTTCTTT	CASSPRAKHTEAFF
TRBJ2-2	-	-	TRBV24-1	TGTGCCACCAGTGATGAGCGTCCTCCAGGCGCCGGGGAGCTGTTTTTT	CATSDERPPGAGELFF
TRBJ1-6	-	-	TRBV2	TGTGCCAGCAGTCTAGAAAGGAATTCACCCCTCCACTTT	CASSLERNSPLHF
TRBJ1-1	many	-	TRBV7-8	TGTGCCAGCAGCTTAGGAGTGGAGTCCCGCACTGAAGCTTTCTTT	CASSLGVESRTEAFF
TRBJ2-1	many	-	TRBV20-1	TGCAGTGCTAGGATACCCTTTGCAGATGAGCAGTTCTTC	CSARIPFADEQFF
TRBJ1-3	many	-	TRBV18	TGTGCCAGCTCACCAGACAGGAGGCTAGGAAACACCATATATTTT	CASSPDRRLGNTIYF
TRBJ1-5	medium-sized	-	TRBV12-3/TRBV12-4	TGTGCCAGCAGTTTAAAGGGAATAGGCCATCAGCCCCAGCATTTT	CASSLKGIGHQPQHF